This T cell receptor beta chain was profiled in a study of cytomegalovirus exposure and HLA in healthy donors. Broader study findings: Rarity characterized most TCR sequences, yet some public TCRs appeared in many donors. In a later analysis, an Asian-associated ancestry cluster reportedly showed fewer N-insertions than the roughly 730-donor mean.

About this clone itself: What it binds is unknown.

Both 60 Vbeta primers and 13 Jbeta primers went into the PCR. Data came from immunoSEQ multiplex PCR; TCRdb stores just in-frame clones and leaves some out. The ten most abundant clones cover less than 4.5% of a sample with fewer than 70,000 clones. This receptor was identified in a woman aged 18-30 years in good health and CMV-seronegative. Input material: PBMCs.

CDR3 in DNA: TGTGCCAGTAGGGACAGGGGAGACACTGAAGCTTTCTTT. It translates to CASRDRGDTEAFF. The rearrangement links TRBV19 to TRBJ1-1; 9 positions match TRBD1. CDR1 is LNHDA and CDR2 is SQIVND in the germline V gene (reference sequence). V lost 6 bases to trimming and J lost 3 bases; unmatched junction nucleotides: 2. This CDR3 region has 13 residues.